This TCR beta chain was sequenced during a study of blood T cell repertoires in COVID-19. Trimming cost V 3 bases and J 13 bases, with 15 bases left between them. Germline V CDR1 and CDR2: DFQATT, SNEGSKA (reference sequence). The CDR3 extends over 11 amino acids. Sequenced by immunoSEQ multiplex PCR; TCRdb stores in-frame clones only, minus some. The sample has about 250,000 clones; more than 70% are singletons. Sequences were obtained from peripheral blood. The clonotype comes from a woman aged 40 to 49 who had recovered from COVID-19. V is TRBV20-1 and J is TRBJ2-5; D possibly corresponds to TRBD2 (5 bases). CDR3 in amino acids: CSARPSEARYF. The CDR3 DNA follows: TGCAGTGCTAGGCCTTCGGAGGCCCGGTACTTC.